The subject of this entry is one T cell receptor beta chain. Its target is unknown. The PCR was carried out with 60 Vbeta primers and 13 Jbeta primers. Measured with immunoSEQ multiplex PCR; TCRdb has only the in-frame clones, and not every one. The sample carries 75,000 to 95,000 clones, around 70% recorded once. V gave up 8 bases and J gave up 3 bases, with 13 bases separating them. The CDR3 length is 13 residues. The germline gives CDR1 MNHEY, CDR2 SVGAGI. The data derive from a study of cytomegalovirus exposure and HLA in healthy donors. Study outcomes and limitations: The classifier, whose performance was assessed in both the original and validation cohorts, reportedly diagnosed cytomegalovirus status with high specificity and sensitivity.

This receptor was obtained from a man aged 50 to 59 in good health and CMV-seronegative. Sequencing was done on a sample of PBMCs. The rearrangement uses TRBV6-5 and TRBJ1-1; D uncertain. The CDR3 reads CASVLAGDTEAFF. CDR3 nucleotides: TGTGCCAGCGTACTGGCGGGTGACACTGAAGCTTTCTTT.